A selection of T cell receptor beta chains follows, all from one sample in a study of cytomegalovirus exposure and HLA in healthy donors. The method was immunoSEQ multiplex PCR; TCRdb's version includes in-frame clones alone and lacks a portion of them. The repertoire includes 150,000 to 200,000 clones, more than 60% of them detected once, and about 2.5% sits in the top ten. Sequencing input: PBMCs. The receptors come from a human donor in good health. The CDR3 runs from the conserved cysteine through the conserved F or W. A D gene is named only where the DNA matches it firmly. The size field is filled for only some rows; it gives once, few, many or a size class.

d_call clone_size j_call v_call cdr3_nt cdr3_aa
. . TRBJ1-3 TRBV6-5 TGTGCCAGCAGTTACGACAGAGCCTCTGGAAACACCATATATTTT CASSYDRASGNTIYF
. . TRBJ1-5 TRBV29-1 TGCAGCGCCCAGGACAGTAGCAATCAGCCCCAGCATTTT CSAQDSSNQPQHF
. . TRBJ2-5 TRBV19 TGTGCCAGTAGTATTCGGGGACTCGGAGAGACCCAGTACTTC CASSIRGLGETQYF
. . TRBJ2-7 TRBV5-8 TGTGCCAGCAGCTCCGCCTACGAGCAGTACTTC CASSSAYEQYF
TRBD2 . TRBJ2-3 TRBV5-1 TGCGCCAGCAATGAGCGGGGGGATCCAGATACGCAGTATTTT CASNERGDPDTQYF
TRBD2 once TRBJ2-7 TRBV6-5 TGTGCCACGCGAGCGGGGCTTACCTACGAGCAGTACTTC CATRAGLTYEQYF
. . TRBJ1-6 TRBV5-1 TGCGCCAGCAGCCCTACAGGGCCTTTTGACCTCCACTTT CASSPTGPFDLHF
. . TRBJ1-1 TRBV12-5 TGTGCTAGTGGCCTGGCCGTGAACACTGAAGCTTTCTTT CASGLAVNTEAFF
TRBD2 few TRBJ2-7 TRBV4-1 TGCGCCAGCAGCCAAGTTCCCGGGACTAGCTCCTACGAGCAGTACTTC CASSQVPGTSSYEQYF
TRBD1 many TRBJ2-2 TRBV23-1 TGCGCCAGCAGTCAATCCCAGGGGGCTGACGGGGAGCTGTTTTTT CASSQSQGADGELFF
. . TRBJ1-1 TRBV10-3 TGTGCCATCAGTGAGCCTAGGGGACAGAACACTGAAGCTTTCTTT CAISEPRGQNTEAFF
TRBD1 . TRBJ2-7 TRBV6-5 TGTGCCAGCAGCCGAACCGGGACAGGGGGATCCGAGCAGTACTTC CASSRTGTGGSEQYF
TRBD2 . TRBJ2-3 TRBV4-1 TGCGCCAGCAGCCAAGATTGGGGGAGCGGGGCAAGCTCCACAGATACGCAGTATTTT CASSQDWGSGASSTDTQYF
. . TRBJ2-7 TRBV11-2 TGTGCCAGCAGCTCCCTCAGGATTTACACCCCCTCCGAGCAGTACTTC CASSSLRIYTPSEQYF
. . TRBJ1-1 TRBV4-3 TGCGCCAGCAGCCAAGGGGAGGGGTGTAGAGCTTTCTTT CASSQGEGCRAFF
TRBD1 . TRBJ1-5 TRBV18 TGTGCCAGCTCCCTCGGACAGGCGCTCAATCAGCCCCAGCATTTT CASSLGQALNQPQHF
. . TRBJ2-7 TRBV14 TGTGCCAGCAGCCAACAACCTAGTCAGGGGAAGCAGTACTTC CASSQQPSQGKQYF
TRBD1 . TRBJ2-7 TRBV11-2 TGTGCCAGCAGCTTGGGGACAGGGTTTGGTTACGAGCAGTACTTC CASSLGTGFGYEQYF
. . TRBJ2-5 TRBV4-3 TGCGCCAGCAGCCAAGATGTCACGGGGGGCCCTGAAGAGACCCAGTACTTC CASSQDVTGGPEETQYF
. few TRBJ2-1 TRBV4-1 TGCGCCAGCAGCCAAGATAGATCCAGTTCCGCCGACATAAACAATGAGCAGTTCTTC CASSQDRSSSADINNEQFF
TRBD2 . TRBJ2-3 TRBV7-6 TGTGCCAGCAGCTCCGGGACTAGCGCAGATACGCAGTATTTT CASSSGTSADTQYF
TRBD1 . TRBJ1-1 TRBV19 TGTGCCAGTAGTACCCCACGGACAGGGGTGAACACTGAAGCTTTCTTT CASSTPRTGVNTEAFF
TRBD1 few TRBJ1-4 TRBV5-1 TGCGCCAGCAGCTTGACCGGGTCGGGACAGGGGGATGAAAAACTGTTTTTT CASSLTGSGQGDEKLFF
TRBD1 few TRBJ1-6 TRBV7-9 TGTGCCAGCAGCCTTCGCCGGACAGGGGAAAATTCACCCCTCCACTTT CASSLRRTGENSPLHF
. . TRBJ2-5 TRBV7-9 TGTGCCAGCAGCGGAGGGGGGGCCCACCCTAATCAAGAGACCCAGTACTTC CASSGGGAHPNQETQYF
. . TRBJ2-1 TRBV7-3 TGTGCCAGCAGCTTAACGAGGGCAGACAATGAGCAGTTCTTC CASSLTRADNEQFF
. few TRBJ2-2 TRBV10-3 TGTGCCATCAGTGTATCCAACACCGGGGAGCTGTTTTTT CAISVSNTGELFF
. few TRBJ1-1 TRBV12-5 TGTGCTAGTGGCCCTACAATGGGGGGTCCGAACACTGAAGCTTTCTTT CASGPTMGGPNTEAFF
. . TRBJ1-5 TRBV19 TGTGCCAGTACCGCGCTGGTCAATCAGCCCCAGCATTTT CASTALVNQPQHF
. . TRBJ1-1 TRBV7-9 TGTGCCAGCAACCTACGTGGTGAAGCTTTCTTT CASNLRGEAFF
TRBD1 . TRBJ2-7 TRBV5-1 TGCGCCAGCAGCTTCGGACAGGGGCGTCCTGACGAGCAGTACTTC CASSFGQGRPDEQYF
TRBD2 . TRBJ2-5 TRBV19 TGTGCCAGTAGTGGCGGGGCGGGGGACCAAGAGACCCAGTACTTC CASSGGAGDQETQYF
TRBD2 . TRBJ2-3 TRBV7-2 TGTGCCAGCAGCTTGAGTCTAGCGGGGGGTCCTGGGACAGATACGCAGTATTTT CASSLSLAGGPGTDTQYF
TRBD1 . TRBJ1-1 TRBV6-5 TGTGCCAGCAGGTTCAGGGGGCTAGAGAACACTGAAGCTTTCTTT CASRFRGLENTEAFF
TRBD2 . TRBJ2-7 TRBV5-1 TGCGCCAGCAGAACCGGGGAGGGATCCTACGAGCAGTACTTC CASRTGEGSYEQYF
. . TRBJ1-3 TRBV7-2 TGTGCCAGCAGCTTAGCTAAGCTCTCGGACACCATATATTTT CASSLAKLSDTIYF
TRBD1 few TRBJ2-5 TRBV7-9 TGTGCCACCACGCCGGGACAGGGGACGAGGGGGCAAGAGACCCAGTACTTC CATTPGQGTRGQETQYF
. . TRBJ2-5 TRBV18 TGTGCCAGCTCACTCCGGGCAGGGCAAGAGACCCAGTACTTC CASSLRAGQETQYF
. . TRBJ1-6 TRBV2 TGTGCCAGCAGTGAACGCCACGTTAGCTCCTATAATTCACCCCTCCACTTT CASSERHVSSYNSPLHF
. once TRBJ2-1 TRBV10-3 TGTGCCTCTTCCGTGACGGCTAGCTTCAATGAGCAGTTCTTC CASSVTASFNEQFF
. . TRBJ1-1 TRBV18 TGTGCCAGCTCACCTCCACGTGGCAGCACTGAAGCTTTCTTT CASSPPRGSTEAFF
. . TRBJ2-5 TRBV6-6 TGTGCCAGCGGGGCGAGAGAGACCCAGTACTTC CASGARETQYF
TRBD2 . TRBJ2-1 TRBV7-9 TGTGCCAGCAGCCCCCGGACTAGTGGGGAACTTCGGGAGCAGTTCTTC CASSPRTSGELREQFF
. . TRBJ2-1 TRBV6-5 TGTGCCAGCAGCCCCGGAGTTGGCTCCTACAATGAGCAGTTCTTC CASSPGVGSYNEQFF
TRBD1 . TRBJ1-3 TRBV15 TGTGCCACCAGCAGAGATCTCTGGGGCAGGGGGCCAAACACCATATATTTT CATSRDLWGRGPNTIYF
. few TRBJ2-7 TRBV6-5 TGTGCCAGCAGTTACGCGGGACAGAGATCCGAGCAGTACTTC CASSYAGQRSEQYF